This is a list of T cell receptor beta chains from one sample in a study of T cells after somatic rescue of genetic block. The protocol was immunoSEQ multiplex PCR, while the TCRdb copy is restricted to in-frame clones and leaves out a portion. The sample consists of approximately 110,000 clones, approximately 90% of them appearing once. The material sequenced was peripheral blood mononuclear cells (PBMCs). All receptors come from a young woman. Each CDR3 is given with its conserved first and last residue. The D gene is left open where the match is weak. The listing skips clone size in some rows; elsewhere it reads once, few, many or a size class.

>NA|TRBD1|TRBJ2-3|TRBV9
CASSARQGDTDTQYF
TGTGCCAGCAGCGCCCGACAGGGGGATACAGATACGCAGTATTTT
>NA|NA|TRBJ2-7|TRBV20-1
CSARGINEQYF
TGCAGTGCTAGAGGGATCAACGAGCAGTACTTC
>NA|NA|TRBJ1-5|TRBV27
CASSLVGAGNQPQHF
TGTGCCAGCAGTTTAGTGGGGGCGGGGAATCAGCCCCAGCATTTT
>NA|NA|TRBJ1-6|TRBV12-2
CARPPAGGRNSPLHF
TGTGCAAGACCCCCGGCAGGGGGCAGGAATTCACCCCTCCACTTT
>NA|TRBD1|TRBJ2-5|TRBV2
CASSEALDRGVKLAGQETQYF
TGTGCCAGCAGTGAAGCGCTGGACAGGGGAGTAAAACTAGCCGGCCAAGAGACCCAGTACTTC
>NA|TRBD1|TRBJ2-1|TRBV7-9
CASSLAPTGTDEQFF
TGTGCCAGCAGCTTGGCCCCGACAGGGACAGACGAGCAGTTCTTC
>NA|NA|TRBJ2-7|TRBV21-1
CASSARRGGRQYF
TGTGCCAGCAGCGCCCGACGGGGCGGGCGGCAGTACTTC
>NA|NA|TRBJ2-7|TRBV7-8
CASSLGELSSYEQYF
TGTGCCAGCAGCTTAGGAGAACTTAGCTCCTACGAGCAGTACTTC
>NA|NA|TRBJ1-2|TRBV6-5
CAVLERINYGYTF
TGTGCCGTATTGGAGAGAATCAACTATGGCTACACCTTC
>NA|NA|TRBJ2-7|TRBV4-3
CASSQTQNYEQYF
TGCGCCAGCAGCCAAACACAAAACTACGAGCAGTACTTC
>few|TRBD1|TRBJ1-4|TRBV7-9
CASSRQGATNEKLFF
TGTGCCAGCAGTCGCCAGGGGGCGACTAATGAAAAACTGTTTTTT
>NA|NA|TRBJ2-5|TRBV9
CASSVTAEETQYF
TGTGCCAGCAGCGTAACAGCGGAAGAGACCCAGTACTTC
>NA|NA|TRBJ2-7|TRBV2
CASKRQVYEQYF
TGTGCCAGCAAGCGGCAGGTTTACGAGCAGTACTTC
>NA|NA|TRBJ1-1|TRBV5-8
CATHDRFTEAFF
TGTGCCACCCATGACAGATTCACTGAAGCTTTCTTT
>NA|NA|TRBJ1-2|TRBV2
CASSLLGGYTF
TGTGCCAGCAGCCTACTAGGTGGCTACACCTTC
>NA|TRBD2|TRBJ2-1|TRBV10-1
CASRGRDPQYEQFF
TGCGCCAGCAGGGGGAGGGATCCTCAATATGAGCAGTTCTTC
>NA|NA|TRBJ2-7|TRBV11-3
CASSLEGRQQYF
TGTGCCAGCAGCTTAGAGGGACGGCAGCAGTACTTC
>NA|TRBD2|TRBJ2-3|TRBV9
CASSVGLAGPLDTQYF
TGTGCCAGCAGCGTAGGACTAGCGGGGCCGTTGGATACGCAGTATTTT
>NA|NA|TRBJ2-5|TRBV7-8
CASSLGVLAVETQYF
TGTGCCAGCAGCTTAGGAGTCCTCGCGGTAGAGACCCAGTACTTC
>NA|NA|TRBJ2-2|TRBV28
CASLPVDRPNTGELFF
TGTGCCAGCCTCCCCGTAGACAGACCTAACACCGGGGAGCTGTTTTTT